Listed here is a single T cell receptor beta chain. Its target antigen remains unknown. Nothing much larger sits one base from this clone, and base qualities are not available. The sample comes from a study of shared clonotypes between healthy human individuals (dated by TCRdb to the early 2020s). Regarding the complete study: A couple of women and a few men aged 18 to 49 years were included in the cohort. Per donor, three plates each were used for CD4 naive and CD4 memory, two for CD8 naive, and one for CD8 memory. To increase sequencing depth and limit assay-specific biases, TCR repertoire library preparation and sequencing were carried out by different laboratories using diverse techniques. Per donor, leukapheresis produced somewhere between about 0.85 and 9.5 billion PBMCs. Blood TCR repertoires of roughly 5 healthy adults were deeply sequenced to estimate repertoire size and the extent of clonotype sharing between individuals. The investigation overall reported the following: Higher generation probabilities were observed for clonotypes shared by all four sorted-subset donors than for non-shared clonotypes. Approximately 5% of naive CD4, approximately 3.7% of naive CD8, approximately 2.2% of memory CD4, and approximately 0.39% of memory CD8 clonotypes were shared across several donors. Because the study included a small number of donors, the genetic and exposure-history diversity represented was limited. Pairwise subsampling led to the expectation that sequencing depth would affect the degree of clonotype sharing among donors. Incomplete sequencing was indicated by rarefaction of sorted-subset datasets, despite the large sequencing depth. Larger estimated clonotype richness was generally found for naive subsets than for memory subsets. Sampling was limited to blood, and TCR repertoires in tissue likely differ from TCR repertoires in blood.

Healthy HIV-negative adults with no recently reported acute infections or vaccinations were included as donors. Every donor was a Caucasian adult residing in Nashville, Tennessee, USA. CD4+ T cells were enriched by magnetic negative selection; naive cells were then positively selected on CD45RA, and the negative fraction formed the memory subset. Blood was collected by leukapheresis, and PBMCs were isolated by Ficoll-Histopaque density gradient centrifugation and then cryopreserved in liquid nitrogen vapor phase. Purity and quantity of every magnetically sorted T cell population were checked by analytical flow cytometry. From each sorted fraction, genomic DNA was isolated and quantified by UV absorbance on a Nanodrop 2000c. V trim: 3 bases; J trim: 7 bases; unmatched bases: 9. The germline V gene supplies CDR1 MDHEN and CDR2 SYDVKM. From the cysteine up to the phenylalanine, the CDR3 has a length of 14 residues. The CDR3 DNA has 42 bases and is translated from base 1.

Using the deep immunoSEQ assay, multiplex PCR amplified TCR CDR3 regions from genomic DNA. For each cell subset, the extracted genomic DNA was distributed evenly across all wells of several immunoSEQ 96-well plates, and each plate served as one replicate. Each replicate PCR for sorted subsets received roughly 0.2 ug genomic DNA, equal to about 30,000 T cell genomes. Purified libraries were measured with a Qubit 3.0 fluorometer, size-checked on a Bioanalyzer 2100, and measured again with the KAPA Library Quantification kit. Every immunoSEQ 96-well plate was sequenced on a dedicated single-read 150-cycle Illumina NextSeq 550 flow cell. From the authors' description of their analysis: Because the immunoSEQ output held only junctional sequences and lacked quality scores, the filtering could not match the filtering applied to full-length reads. Sequences were annotated with PyIR, a Python wrapper for IgBLAST v1.9, using IMGT germline references to assign V/J genes and CDR3. Any read was removed if the V/J assignment was weak (E-value above 1e-6), the CDR3 was missing, or the read contained stop codons, out-of-frame junctions, or ambiguous translated residues. V3J clonotypes were defined as sequences sharing an identical inferred V gene, J gene, and CDR3 amino acid sequence. Percentage overlap between repertoires was calculated by dividing the number of shared unique clonotypes by the size of the smaller repertoire. Richness of each repertoire was evaluated using RTK rarefaction, the Chao1 estimator, and Recon v2.1 estimates of unobserved clonotypes. Generation probabilities for all TCRbeta clonotypes obtained by the gDNA method from a few donors were computed using OLGA. Not all clones reach the TCRdb copy of this immuneACCESS table, which keeps in-frame sequences only. Checked studies attribute under half of the gap to unresolved V genes and leave the rest unexplained. Clone size and the V and J calls come from that table; the DNA yielded D and trimming. The sample table lists hundreds of thousands of clones, 73% of them with a count of one. The ten most abundant clones make up around 1.8% of the sample.

The specimen was memory CD4+ T cells sorted from blood. The intended sense of this specimen's cell subset or site label: CD45RA-negative fraction. This chain joins TRBV28 to TRBJ2-7; TRBD1 agrees with 7 junctional bases. This TCR was sampled from a woman between 25 and 40 years old in good health. The DNA sequence is given as TGTGCCAGCAGTTTGCTGTCAGACAGGGCAGAGCAGTACTTC. Translated, it gives CASSLLSDRAEQYF.